This T cell receptor (beta chain) was captured in a study of Graves' ophthalmopathy and Graves' hyperthyroidism. Study conclusions and caveats: Separation of ophthalmopathy from stable hyperthyroidism was achieved by a 13-signature model, at 85% to 90% sensitivity and under 83% specificity. As the model predicted ophthalmopathy progression, it achieved a sensitivity of 65% to 71% and a specificity of around 72%. Blood also held most thyroid clonotypes expanded above 0.001 frequency.

Amplified material comprised TCR beta CDR3 regions derived from RNA transcripts. HTBI-primed RT-PCR formed the first round, and a multiplex PCR formed the second. Using its own MiXCR run on the multiplex PCR reads, TCRdb lists one record per CDR3 protein. In the table there are roughly 1.1 million distinct CDR3 sequences, 35% to 40% of which are singletons. This clonotype has only a few counts. Its cognate antigen is unknown. The V end was cut by 2 bases, the J end by 0 bases, with 15 bases between. Germline CDR1 is SGDLS and CDR2 is YYNGEE. This CDR3 contains 17 residues. The chain recombines TRBV9 with TRBJ1-3, with unresolved D. This clonotype was obtained from an adult man with Graves' hyperthyroidism. The sequencing input was peripheral blood or thyroid tissue (not recorded which). The CDR3 coding sequence is TGTGCCAGCAGCGTGCCCTTGAGTGGGAACTCTGGAAACACCATATATTTT. Translating gives CASSVPLSGNSGNTIYF.